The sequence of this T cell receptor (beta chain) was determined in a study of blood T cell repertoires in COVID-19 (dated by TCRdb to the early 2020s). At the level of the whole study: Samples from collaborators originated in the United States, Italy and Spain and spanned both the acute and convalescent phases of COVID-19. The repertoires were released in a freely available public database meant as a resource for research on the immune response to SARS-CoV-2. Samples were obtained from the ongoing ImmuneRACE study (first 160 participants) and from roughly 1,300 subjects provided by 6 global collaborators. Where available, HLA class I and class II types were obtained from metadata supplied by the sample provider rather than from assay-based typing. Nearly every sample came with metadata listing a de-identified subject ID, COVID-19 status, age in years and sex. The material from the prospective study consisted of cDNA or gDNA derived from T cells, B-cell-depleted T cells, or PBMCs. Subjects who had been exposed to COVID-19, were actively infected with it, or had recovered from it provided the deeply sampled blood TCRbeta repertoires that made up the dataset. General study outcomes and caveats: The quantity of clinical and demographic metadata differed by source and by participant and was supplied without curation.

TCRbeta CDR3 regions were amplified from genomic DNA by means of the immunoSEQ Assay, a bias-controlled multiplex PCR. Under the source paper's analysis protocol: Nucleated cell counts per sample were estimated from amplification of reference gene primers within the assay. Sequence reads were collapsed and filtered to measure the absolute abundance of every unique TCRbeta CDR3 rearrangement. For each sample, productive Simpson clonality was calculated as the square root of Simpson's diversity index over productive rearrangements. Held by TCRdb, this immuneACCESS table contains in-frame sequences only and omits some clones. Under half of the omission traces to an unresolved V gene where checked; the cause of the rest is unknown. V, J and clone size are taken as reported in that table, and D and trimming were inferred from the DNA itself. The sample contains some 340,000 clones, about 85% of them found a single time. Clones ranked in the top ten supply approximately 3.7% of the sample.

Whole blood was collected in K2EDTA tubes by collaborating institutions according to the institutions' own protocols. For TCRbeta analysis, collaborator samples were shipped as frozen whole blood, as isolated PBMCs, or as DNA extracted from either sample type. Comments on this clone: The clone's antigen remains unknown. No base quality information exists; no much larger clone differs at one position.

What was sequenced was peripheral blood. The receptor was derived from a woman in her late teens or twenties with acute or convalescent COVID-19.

The CDR3 has the sequence CSSGQADTQYF. DNA sequence: TGCAGCTCCGGACAGGCGGATACGCAGTATTTT. The rearrangement joined TRBV29-1 to TRBJ2-3; 7 central bases correspond to TRBD1. Trimming leaves V shorter by 8 bases and J shorter by 6 bases, with the junction holding 5 bases beyond the gene matches. The CDR3, cysteine through phenylalanine, is 11 amino acids long. The retained sequence is limited to the CDR3, 33 bases, with the frame set at the first base. CDR1 and CDR2 were assigned from the germline V gene as SQVTM and ANQGSEA.